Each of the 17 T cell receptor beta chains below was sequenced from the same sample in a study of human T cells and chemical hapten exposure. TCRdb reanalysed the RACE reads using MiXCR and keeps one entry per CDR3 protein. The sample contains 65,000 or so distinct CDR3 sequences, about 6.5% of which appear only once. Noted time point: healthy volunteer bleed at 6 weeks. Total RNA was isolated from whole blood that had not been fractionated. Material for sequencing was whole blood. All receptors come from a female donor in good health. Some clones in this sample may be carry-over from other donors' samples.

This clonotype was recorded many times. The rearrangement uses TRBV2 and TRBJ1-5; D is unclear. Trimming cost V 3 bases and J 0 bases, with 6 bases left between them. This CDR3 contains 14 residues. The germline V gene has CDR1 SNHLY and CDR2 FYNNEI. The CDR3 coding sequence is TGTGCCAGCAGTGAGCTCTATAGCAATCAGCCCCAGCATTTT. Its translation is CASSELYSNQPQHF.

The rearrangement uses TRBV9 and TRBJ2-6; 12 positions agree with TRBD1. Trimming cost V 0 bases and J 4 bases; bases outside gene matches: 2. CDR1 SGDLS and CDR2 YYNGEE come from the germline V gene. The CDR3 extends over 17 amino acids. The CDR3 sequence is CASSVGDRGRGANVLTF. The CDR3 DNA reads TGTGCCAGCAGCGTAGGGGACAGGGGGCGCGGGGCCAACGTCCTGACTTTC.

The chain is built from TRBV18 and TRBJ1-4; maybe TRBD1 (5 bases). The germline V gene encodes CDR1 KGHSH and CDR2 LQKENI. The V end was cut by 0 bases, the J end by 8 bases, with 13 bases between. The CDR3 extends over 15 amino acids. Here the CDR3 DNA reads TGTGCCAGCTCACCACCGATGGGACGTCCAGAAAAACTGTTTTTT. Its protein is CASSPPMGRPEKLFF.

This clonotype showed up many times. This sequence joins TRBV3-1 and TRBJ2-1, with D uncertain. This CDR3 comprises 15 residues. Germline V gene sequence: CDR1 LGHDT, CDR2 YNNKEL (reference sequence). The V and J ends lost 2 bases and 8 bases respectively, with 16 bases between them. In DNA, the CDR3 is TGTGCCAGCAGCCAAAGGACCTACCGACGGGATGAGCAGTTCTTC. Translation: CASSQRTYRRDEQFF.

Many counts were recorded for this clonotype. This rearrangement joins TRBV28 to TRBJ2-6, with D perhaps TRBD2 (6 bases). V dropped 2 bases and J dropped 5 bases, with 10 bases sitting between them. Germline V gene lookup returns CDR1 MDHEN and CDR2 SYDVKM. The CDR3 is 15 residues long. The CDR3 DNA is TGTGCCAGCAGTTTACGGGGAGGCTGGGCCAACGTCCTGACTTTC. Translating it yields CASSLRGGWANVLTF.

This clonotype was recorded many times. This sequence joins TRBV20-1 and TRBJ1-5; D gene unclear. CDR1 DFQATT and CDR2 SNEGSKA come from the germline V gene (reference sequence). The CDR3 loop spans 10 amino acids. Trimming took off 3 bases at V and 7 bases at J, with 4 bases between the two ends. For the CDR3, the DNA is TGCAGTGCTAGTAGGCAGCCCCAGCATTTT. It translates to CSASRQPQHF.

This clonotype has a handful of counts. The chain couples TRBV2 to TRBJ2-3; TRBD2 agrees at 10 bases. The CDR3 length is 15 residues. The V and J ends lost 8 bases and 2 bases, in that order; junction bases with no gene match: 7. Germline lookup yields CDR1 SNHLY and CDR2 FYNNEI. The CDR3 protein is CASETAGGYTDTQYF. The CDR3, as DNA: TGTGCCAGCGAGACAGCGGGAGGGTACACAGATACGCAGTATTTT.

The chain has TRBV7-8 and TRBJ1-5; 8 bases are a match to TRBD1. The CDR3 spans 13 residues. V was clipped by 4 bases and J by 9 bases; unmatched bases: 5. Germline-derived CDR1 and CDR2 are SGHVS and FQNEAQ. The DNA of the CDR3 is TGTGCCAGCAGCTCGGACAGGGAGCGGCCCCAGCATTTT. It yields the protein CASSSDRERPQHF.

The CDR3: CASSLGDIGTEAFF. The CDR3 DNA is TGCGCCAGCAGCTTGGGGGACATAGGTACTGAAGCTTTCTTT. This rearrangement joins TRBV5-1 to TRBJ1-1; possibly TRBD1 for D (6 bases). V was cut by 0 bases and J by 5 bases, with 11 bases left in between. The CDR3 sequence is 14 residues long. CDR1 is SGHRS and CDR2 is YFSETQ in the germline V gene.

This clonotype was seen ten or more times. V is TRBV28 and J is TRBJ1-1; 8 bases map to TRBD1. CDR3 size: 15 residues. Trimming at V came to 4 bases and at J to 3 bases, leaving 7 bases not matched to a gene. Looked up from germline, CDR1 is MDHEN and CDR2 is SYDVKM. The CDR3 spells CASSYQDRVDTEAFF. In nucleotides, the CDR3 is TGTGCCAGCAGTTACCAGGACAGGGTGGACACTGAAGCTTTCTTT.

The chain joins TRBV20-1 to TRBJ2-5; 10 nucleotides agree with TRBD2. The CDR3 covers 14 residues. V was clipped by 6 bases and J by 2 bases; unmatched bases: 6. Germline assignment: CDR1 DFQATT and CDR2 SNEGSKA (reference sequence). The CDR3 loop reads CSATGTSEQETQYF. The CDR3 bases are TGCAGTGCAACCGGGACTAGCGAGCAAGAGACCCAGTACTTC.

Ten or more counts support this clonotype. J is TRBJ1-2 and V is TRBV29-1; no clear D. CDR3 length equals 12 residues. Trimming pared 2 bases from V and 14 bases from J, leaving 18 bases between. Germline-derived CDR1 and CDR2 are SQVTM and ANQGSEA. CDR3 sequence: CSVEREAVGLTF. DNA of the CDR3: TGCAGCGTTGAAAGGGAGGCGGTGGGCCTTACCTTC.

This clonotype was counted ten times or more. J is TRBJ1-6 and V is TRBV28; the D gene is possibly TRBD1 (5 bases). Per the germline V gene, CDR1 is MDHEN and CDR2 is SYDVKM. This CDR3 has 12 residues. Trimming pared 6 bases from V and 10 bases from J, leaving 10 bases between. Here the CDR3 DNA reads TGTGCCAGCAGGCAGGGTGTGTCACCCCTCCACTTT. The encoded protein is CASRQGVSPLHF.

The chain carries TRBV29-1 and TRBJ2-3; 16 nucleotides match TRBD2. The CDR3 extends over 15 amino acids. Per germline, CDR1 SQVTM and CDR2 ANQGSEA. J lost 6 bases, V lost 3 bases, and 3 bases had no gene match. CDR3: CSVDLGLAGGDTQYF. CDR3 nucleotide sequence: TGCAGCGTTGACCTGGGACTAGCGGGAGGGGATACGCAGTATTTT.

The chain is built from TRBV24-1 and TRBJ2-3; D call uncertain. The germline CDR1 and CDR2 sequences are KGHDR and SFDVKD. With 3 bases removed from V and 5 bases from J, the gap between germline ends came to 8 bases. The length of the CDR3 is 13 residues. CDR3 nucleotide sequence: TGTGCCACCAGTGATGGACCCTTAGATACGCAGTATTTT. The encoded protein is CATSDGPLDTQYF.

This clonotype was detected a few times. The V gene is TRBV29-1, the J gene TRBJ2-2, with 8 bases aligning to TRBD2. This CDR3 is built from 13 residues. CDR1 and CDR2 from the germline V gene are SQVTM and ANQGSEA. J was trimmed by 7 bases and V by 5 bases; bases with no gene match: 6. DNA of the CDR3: TGCAGCGTTACCAGCGGGAGAAGCGGGGAGCTGTTTTTT. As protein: CSVTSGRSGELFF.

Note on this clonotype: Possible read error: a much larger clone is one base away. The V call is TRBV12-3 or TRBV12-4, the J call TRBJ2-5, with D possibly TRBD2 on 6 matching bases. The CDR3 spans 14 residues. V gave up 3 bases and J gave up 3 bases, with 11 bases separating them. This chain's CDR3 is CASSFGRREETQYF. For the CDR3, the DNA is TGTGCCAGCAGTTTTGGCAGGAGGGAAGAGACCCAGTACTTC.